This TCR beta chain was captured by sequencing in a study of T cell responses to AZD1222 COVID-19 vaccine. Comments on this clone: Its target is unknown.

Findings and caveats of the study: Spike-specific TCR breadth and depth rose after two AZD1222 doses. Most donors were white British, females outnumbered males, and clonal diversity was possibly underestimated. Among spike-specific TCRs, nearly half reportedly target unmutated variant regions. There were vaccine-associated CD4 TCRs across spike, dominant at 160-218 and 743-854.

Profiled with immunoSEQ multiplex PCR; TCRdb holds only in-frame clones, not every one. Here the sample spans roughly 200,000 clones, roughly 90% being singletons. Sequenced here: peripheral blood, sampled 28 days after the second AZD1222 dose. The clonotype originates from an adult who received the AZD1222 COVID-19 vaccine.

The CDR3 DNA sequence: TGTGCCACCAGTGATATTAGCGGGTACACGCAGTATTTT. As protein: CATSDISGYTQYF. The chain couples TRBV24-1 to TRBJ2-3; the match to TRBD2 covers 7 bases. The CDR3 has 13 amino acids. Per germline, CDR1 KGHDR and CDR2 SFDVKD. J was trimmed by 9 bases and V by 3 bases; bases with no gene match: 5.